These 13 T cell receptor beta chains originate from one sample sequenced in a study of regulatory T cells in long-lasting Graves disease (dated by TCRdb to about 2021). The time point label here, explained by the study, means: persistent/refractory GD, antithyroid drugs over 5 years with positive TRAb. For both TCR sequencing and RNA sequencing, RNA was extracted from PBMCs in TRIzol. Preparation of the library involved multiplex PCR. TCRdb names Illumina HiSeq 4000 as the instrument used. TCR beta libraries were built with iRepertoire HTBI primers and Arm-PCR amplification of CDR3 regions. TCRdb ran its own pipeline on the public reads, namely fastp trimming at Q25 and MiXCR clone calling, and kept in-frame beta chains. Rows with one shared CDR3 protein collapse into an entry with the most common genes and DNA. This sample comprises 350,000 to 450,000 distinct CDR3 sequences, roughly 20% of them detected only once. Around 21% of the sample lies in the top ten.

Here the sequenced sample was peripheral blood mononuclear cells (PBMCs), taken when the disease was refractory, from a patient treated with antithyroid drugs. These receptors all come from a female donor with Graves disease.

The chain is built from TRBV27 and TRBJ1-1; D perhaps matches TRBD1 (5 bases). The V gene lost 5 bases and the J gene lost 6 bases, with 16 bases spanning the gap. The CDR3 spans 14 residues. CDR1 MNHEY and CDR2 SMNVEV come from the germline V gene (reference sequence). The CDR3 region is CASSPLGVGAEAFF. The DNA for the CDR3 is TGTGCCAGCAGTCCCCTGGGGGTTGGGGCTGAAGCTTTCTTT.

The rearrangement uses TRBV20-1 and TRBJ2-7; 7 nucleotides align to TRBD1. The germline CDR1 and CDR2 sequences are DFQATT and SNEGSKA (reference sequence). Unmatched junction bases numbered 10, after V lost 6 bases and J lost 2 bases. The CDR3 covers 14 residues. CDR3 coding DNA: TGCAGTGCCGCGCGGACAGGCGGTGCCTACGAGCAGTACTTC. This gives the protein CSAARTGGAYEQYF.

This clonotype has ten or more counts. The chain uses TRBV10-3 and TRBJ2-7; D ambiguous. From germline, CDR1 is ENHRY and CDR2 SYGVKD. The CDR3 has 13 residues. With 3 bases removed from V and 7 bases from J, the gap between germline ends came to 13 bases. The chain's CDR3 is CAISDRASEEQYF. Here the CDR3 DNA reads TGTGCCATCAGTGATCGGGCGTCGGAAGAGCAGTACTTC.

The rearrangement joins TRBV7-2 to TRBJ2-3, with 7 bases matching TRBD1. CDR3 length: 16 residues. V trimming: 5 bases; J trimming: 2 bases; junction bases outside the gene matches: 10. The germline CDR1 and CDR2 sequences are SGHTA and FQGNSA. The CDR3 region is CASSHTWTGYTDTQYF. DNA for the CDR3: TGTGCCAGCAGCCACACTTGGACAGGTTACACAGATACGCAGTATTTT.

This clonotype came up many times. V gene TRBV11-2 combines with J gene TRBJ2-5, with 8 bases identical to TRBD1. The CDR3 consists of 14 residues. Trimming removed 5 bases from V and 5 bases from J; junction bases left unmatched: 7. CDR1 and CDR2 (germline): SGHAT, FQNNGV. CDR3: CASSQDRGIETQYF. For the CDR3, the DNA is TGTGCCAGCAGCCAAGACAGGGGCATTGAGACCCAGTACTTC.

This clonotype was observed many times. CDR3 bases: TGTGCCAGCAGCCATAGAGGGCGGAAACTGAACACCGGGGAGCTGTTTTTT. Its translation is CASSHRGRKLNTGELFF. J is TRBJ2-2 and V is TRBV7-2; D might be TRBD2 (5 bases). The germline gives CDR1 SGHTA, CDR2 FQGNSA. V was cut by 5 bases and J by 1 base, with 17 bases left in between. The CDR3 has 17 residues.

This clonotype showed up just a few times. The rearrangement uses TRBV12-3 or TRBV12-4 and TRBJ2-7; weak D call: TRBD2 (5 bases). Trimming stripped 6 bases from V and 5 bases from J, with 14 bases between. The CDR3 has 13 amino acids. CDR3 in DNA: TGTGCCAGCAGCCTCCTAGGGAGTCACGAGCAGTACTTC. Amino acid sequence: CASSLLGSHEQYF.

The chain is built from TRBV3-1 and TRBJ1-3; 7 bases agree with TRBD1. CDR1 and CDR2 from the germline V gene are LGHDT and YNNKEL (reference sequence). This CDR3 contains 17 residues. V lost 0 bases to trimming and J lost 0 bases; unmatched junction nucleotides: 5. DNA of the CDR3: TGTGCCAGCAGCCAAGATCCGACAGGGAGCTCTGGAAACACCATATATTTT. This sequence encodes CASSQDPTGSSGNTIYF.

The chain has TRBV28 and TRBJ2-5, with 7 bases lining up with TRBD1. The J call may be faulty, since TRBJ2-1 better matches the DNA end. This CDR3 has 13 amino acids. CDR1 and CDR2 from the germline V gene are MDHEN and SYDVKM. The CDR3 spells CASSFRGKNEQFF. The CDR3 DNA sequence: TGTGCCAGCAGTTTCAGGGGGAAAAATGAGCAGTTCTTC.

This clonotype was found a few times. This chain links TRBV7-3 with TRBJ1-1; D ambiguous. From germline, CDR1 is SGHTA and CDR2 FQGTGA. Trimming took 2 bases from V and 5 from J, leaving 9 bases between them. The CDR3 is 13 amino acids. The CDR3 nucleotides are TGTGCCAGCAGCTTAGGGCTCGGAACTGAAGCTTTCTTT. Protein product: CASSLGLGTEAFF.

This clonotype was observed a handful of times. This chain links TRBV19 with TRBJ1-5, with a weak D call TRBD1 (6 bases). This CDR3 comprises 16 residues. V lost 3 bases to trimming and J lost 2 bases, with 14 bases between them. Per germline, CDR1 LNHDA and CDR2 SQIVND (reference sequence). Here the CDR3 DNA reads TGTGCCAGTAGTATTTTGGAAGGGGGTGGCAATCAGCCCCAGCATTTT. Protein: CASSILEGGGNQPQHF.

Regarding this clonotype: One base away lies a much larger clone, so this may be a sequencing read error. This chain links TRBV2 with TRBJ2-7; D perhaps matches TRBD1 (6 bases). This CDR3 has 15 amino acids. V was cut by 6 bases and J by 2 bases, with 17 bases left in between. Germline assignment: CDR1 SNHLY and CDR2 FYNNEI. The CDR3 DNA sequence: TGTGCCAGCAGGACGTTACCCGACAGGCCCTACGAGCAGTACTTC. This codes for CASRTLPDRPYEQYF.

This rearrangement joins TRBV5-6 to TRBJ2-7; D possibly corresponds to TRBD1 (5 bases). Per the germline V gene, CDR1 is SGHDT and CDR2 is YYEEEE. Trimming stripped 1 base from V and 3 bases from J, with 14 bases between. This CDR3 is 15 amino acids long. CDR3 sequence reads: CASSLKLPGNYEQYF. The CDR3 coding sequence is TGTGCCAGCAGCTTGAAGTTGCCAGGGAACTACGAGCAGTACTTC.